This entry lists 6 T cell receptor beta chains sequenced from one sample in a study of cytomegalovirus exposure and HLA in healthy donors. The PCR had 60 Vbeta and 13 Jbeta primers. Libraries were prepared by immunoSEQ multiplex PCR; TCRdb keeps only in-frame clonotypes and omits some of them. The sample includes 100,000 to 150,000 clones, roughly four fifths of them seen just once. Sequencing was done on a sample of PBMCs. These receptors were obtained from a woman between 50 and 59 years old in good health and CMV-seropositive.

This clone has just a few counts. The V and J genes are TRBV6-1 and TRBJ1-2, with D perhaps matching TRBD1 (6 bases). Looked up from germline, CDR1 is MNHNS and CDR2 is SASEGT. The CDR3 loop spans 13 amino acids. The V gene lost 2 bases and the J gene lost 12 bases, with 16 bases spanning the gap. The CDR3 nucleotides read TGTGCCAGCAGTGAACGGATCACAGGGAAGAACACCTTC. It yields the protein CASSERITGKNTF.

This chain uses TRBV7-2 with TRBJ2-7; the D is unclear. The CDR3 extends over 15 amino acids. Trimming pared 4 bases from V and 0 bases from J, leaving 13 bases between. Germline CDR1 reads SGHTA; CDR2 reads FQGNSA. In DNA, the CDR3 is TGTGCCAGCAGCTCGACACCGGTCCCCTCCTACGAGCAGTACTTC. Encoded protein: CASSSTPVPSYEQYF.

The V gene is TRBV7-2, the J gene TRBJ1-2; D remains ambiguous. V was clipped by 5 bases and J by 3 bases, with 19 bases between them. Germline CDR1 is SGHTA and CDR2 is FQGNSA. The CDR3 is 16 residues long. The DNA of the CDR3 is TGTGCCAGCAGCCGACGGACGGTGGGGAGGGACTATGGCTACACCTTC. Its protein is CASSRRTVGRDYGYTF. Looking up the rest from reference TRBV7-2 and TRBJ1-2 gives the full variable domain: GAGVSQSPSNKVTEKGKDVELRCDPISGHTALYWYRQSLGQGLEFLIYFQGNSAPDKSGLPSDRFSAERTGGSVSTLTIQRTQQEDSAVYLCASSRRTVGRDYGYTFGSGTRLTVV.

This sequence joins TRBV19 and TRBJ2-7; 8 bases match TRBD1. The CDR3 has 13 residues. V lost 8 bases to trimming and J lost 4 bases; unmatched junction nucleotides: 7. Germline values: CDR1 LNHDA, CDR2 SQIVND (reference sequence). CDR3 residues: CASWTGRSYEQYF. In DNA, the CDR3 is TGTGCCAGTTGGACAGGGAGAAGTTACGAGCAGTACTTC.

The V and J genes are TRBV21-1 and TRBJ2-5; the D call of TRBD2 is as the table states it, not checked on the DNA. TRBV21-1 is flagged as a pseudogene. The CDR3 is made up of 16 amino acids. The CDR3: CASSKVPLPPGGTQYF. The DNA for the CDR3 is TGTGCCAGCAGCAAAGTCCCCCTTCCCCCGGGGGGGACCCAGTACTTC.

A few counts support this clone. CDR3 nucleotides: TGTGCCAGCAGCCCTGGCTACAGGGAGACCCAGTACTTC. It codes for CASSPGYRETQYF. The gene calls are TRBV7-8 and TRBJ2-5; the D gene is possibly TRBD1 (5 bases). Trimming left V 5 bases short and J 5 bases short, with 12 bases between. This CDR3 region has 13 residues. The germline CDR1 and CDR2 sequences are SGHVS and FQNEAQ.